A selection of T cell receptor beta chains follows, all from one sample in a study of CD8+ T cells in alopecia areata. Repertoires were generated with immunoSEQ multiplex PCR, while TCRdb's copy carries only in-frame clones and drops some. The data hold roughly 120,000 clones, with around three fifths observed a single time. Here the sequenced sample was CD4+ T cells sorted from blood, taken at week 24, from a patient treated with tofacitinib. The receptors derive from a human donor with alopecia areata. CDR3s include the opening cysteine and the closing phenylalanine or tryptophan. Fields, in order: V gene, D gene, J gene, clone size, CDR3 protein, CDR3 DNA. D genes are given only for firm matches. Size tells how often a clone was seen (once, few, many) or the class of an expanded clone, and some rows leave it out.

v_call: TRBV30
d_call: .
j_call: TRBJ1-6
clone_size: .
cdr3_aa: CAWAGGSPLHF
cdr3_nt: TGTGCCTGGGCTGGTGGATCACCCCTCCACTTT

v_call: TRBV11-3
d_call: .
j_call: TRBJ2-3
clone_size: .
cdr3_aa: CASSLAGASTDTQYF
cdr3_nt: TGTGCCAGCAGCTTAGCGGGAGCGAGCACAGATACGCAGTATTTT

v_call: TRBV30
d_call: .
j_call: TRBJ2-3
clone_size: .
cdr3_aa: CAWGEGAVTDTQYF
cdr3_nt: TGTGCCTGGGGGGAAGGGGCCGTCACAGATACGCAGTATTTT

v_call: TRBV6-1
d_call: TRBD2
j_call: TRBJ2-2
clone_size: .
cdr3_aa: CASSDTGLTNTGELFF
cdr3_nt: TGTGCCAGCAGTGATACGGGACTAACAAACACCGGGGAGCTGTTTTTT

v_call: TRBV30
d_call: .
j_call: TRBJ1-4
clone_size: once
cdr3_aa: CAWSQGEEKLFF
cdr3_nt: TGTGCCTGGAGCCAGGGTGAGGAAAAACTGTTTTTT

v_call: TRBV7-6
d_call: .
j_call: TRBJ1-6
clone_size: .
cdr3_aa: CASTPDRTSNSPLHF
cdr3_nt: TGTGCCAGCACCCCTGACAGGACCTCTAATTCACCCCTCCACTTT

v_call: TRBV4-3
d_call: .
j_call: TRBJ2-3
clone_size: .
cdr3_aa: CASSQDPASDTQYF
cdr3_nt: TGCGCCAGCAGCCAAGATCCGGCATCCGATACGCAGTATTTT

v_call: TRBV10-3
d_call: .
j_call: TRBJ1-6
clone_size: .
cdr3_aa: CAISEQGLGNSPLHF
cdr3_nt: TGTGCCATCAGTGAGCAGGGACTTGGAAATTCACCCCTCCACTTT

v_call: TRBV4-1
d_call: TRBD2
j_call: TRBJ2-1
clone_size: .
cdr3_aa: CASSPGGGAYNEQFF
cdr3_nt: TGCGCCAGCAGCCCCGGGGGGGGAGCCTACAATGAGCAGTTCTTC

v_call: TRBV7-9
d_call: .
j_call: TRBJ2-5
clone_size: .
cdr3_aa: CASSHLRGSLGKTQYF
cdr3_nt: TGTGCCAGCAGCCATCTTAGGGGCTCCTTGGGGAAGACCCAGTACTTC

v_call: TRBV7-2
d_call: .
j_call: TRBJ1-4
clone_size: few
cdr3_aa: CASRHTDTEKLFF
cdr3_nt: TGTGCCAGCAGGCATACCGACACAGAAAAACTGTTTTTT

v_call: TRBV7-9
d_call: .
j_call: TRBJ2-1
clone_size: .
cdr3_aa: CASSLAYRYNEQFF
cdr3_nt: TGTGCCAGCAGCTTAGCGTACAGGTACAATGAGCAGTTCTTC

v_call: TRBV29-1
d_call: .
j_call: TRBJ2-5
clone_size: .
cdr3_aa: CSVEEVAGPETQYF
cdr3_nt: TGCAGCGTTGAAGAGGTGGCAGGGCCAGAGACCCAGTACTTC

v_call: TRBV5-1
d_call: .
j_call: TRBJ2-1
clone_size: .
cdr3_aa: CASSSFSTTSEQFF
cdr3_nt: TGCGCCAGCAGCTCATTCTCGACTACCTCAGAGCAGTTCTTC

v_call: TRBV18
d_call: .
j_call: TRBJ1-5
clone_size: few
cdr3_aa: CASSQDIDQPQHF
cdr3_nt: TGTGCCAGCTCACAGGACATCGATCAGCCCCAGCATTTT

v_call: TRBV29-1
d_call: .
j_call: TRBJ2-1
clone_size: .
cdr3_aa: CSVEIEQFF
cdr3_nt: TGCAGCGTCGAAATTGAGCAGTTCTTC

v_call: TRBV4-3
d_call: .
j_call: TRBJ2-3
clone_size: .
cdr3_aa: CASSQGSYRRGTDTQYF
cdr3_nt: TGCGCCAGCAGCCAAGGTTCATATAGGAGGGGCACAGATACGCAGTATTTT

v_call: TRBV5-1
d_call: .
j_call: TRBJ1-5
clone_size: .
cdr3_aa: CASSFGRNQPQHF
cdr3_nt: TGCGCCAGCAGCTTCGGCCGCAATCAGCCCCAGCATTTT

v_call: TRBV29-1
d_call: TRBD1
j_call: TRBJ2-7
clone_size: .
cdr3_aa: CSVVPRRTGDSYEQYF
cdr3_nt: TGCAGCGTTGTCCCCCGCCGGACAGGGGACTCCTACGAGCAGTACTTC

v_call: TRBV30
d_call: .
j_call: TRBJ2-5
clone_size: .
cdr3_aa: CAWSFRGVETQYF
cdr3_nt: TGTGCCTGGAGTTTCAGGGGGGTAGAGACCCAGTACTTC

v_call: TRBV7-9
d_call: TRBD1
j_call: TRBJ1-4
clone_size: .
cdr3_aa: CASSSQGATNEKLFF
cdr3_nt: TGTGCCAGCAGCTCCCAGGGGGCTACTAATGAAAAACTGTTTTTT

v_call: TRBV15
d_call: .
j_call: TRBJ1-1
clone_size: once
cdr3_aa: CATSRGSETEAFF
cdr3_nt: TGTGCCACCAGCAGAGGTTCAGAGACTGAAGCTTTCTTT

v_call: TRBV6-5
d_call: .
j_call: TRBJ2-3
clone_size: .
cdr3_aa: CASSYSQGTQYF
cdr3_nt: TGTGCCAGCAGTTACTCTCAGGGGACGCAGTATTTT

v_call: TRBV7-2
d_call: .
j_call: TRBJ2-5
clone_size: .
cdr3_aa: CASSLSQALQETQYF
cdr3_nt: TGTGCCAGCAGCTTATCCCAGGCTCTCCAAGAGACCCAGTACTTC

v_call: TRBV5-1
d_call: .
j_call: TRBJ2-3
clone_size: .
cdr3_aa: CASSLEGDTQYF
cdr3_nt: TGCGCCAGCAGCTTGGAGGGAGATACGCAGTATTTT

v_call: TRBV19
d_call: .
j_call: TRBJ2-3
clone_size: few
cdr3_aa: CASKKGTGALSTDTQYF
cdr3_nt: TGTGCCAGTAAGAAGGGGACGGGGGCCCTTAGCACAGATACGCAGTATTTT

v_call: TRBV6-6
d_call: TRBD1
j_call: TRBJ1-1
clone_size: .
cdr3_aa: CASSPTGKLGEAFF
cdr3_nt: TGTGCCAGCAGCCCGACAGGGAAATTGGGTGAAGCTTTCTTT

v_call: TRBV29-1
d_call: .
j_call: TRBJ2-7
clone_size: once
cdr3_aa: CSVTTGPYEQYF
cdr3_nt: TGCAGCGTAACGACGGGACCCTACGAGCAGTACTTC

v_call: TRBV29-1
d_call: .
j_call: TRBJ1-1
clone_size: .
cdr3_aa: CSVDGNMNTEAFF
cdr3_nt: TGCAGCGTTGACGGGAATATGAACACTGAAGCTTTCTTT

v_call: TRBV5-1
d_call: .
j_call: TRBJ2-7
clone_size: .
cdr3_aa: CASSTDGTGVYEQYF
cdr3_nt: TGCGCCAGCAGCACTGACGGAACTGGGGTCTACGAGCAGTACTTC

v_call: TRBV30
d_call: .
j_call: TRBJ1-3
clone_size: .
cdr3_aa: CAWSRVAGNTIYF
cdr3_nt: TGTGCCTGGAGCCGGGTCGCGGGAAACACCATATATTTT

v_call: TRBV18
d_call: .
j_call: TRBJ1-5
clone_size: .
cdr3_aa: CASSPGTQTNQPQHF
cdr3_nt: TGTGCCAGCTCACCAGGGACACAAACAAATCAGCCCCAGCATTTT

v_call: TRBV4-2
d_call: .
j_call: TRBJ2-1
clone_size: .
cdr3_aa: CASSRVYNEQFF
cdr3_nt: TGTGCCAGCAGTCGGGTCTACAATGAGCAGTTCTTC

v_call: TRBV7-2
d_call: TRBD1
j_call: TRBJ1-1
clone_size: .
cdr3_aa: CASSWDRATTEAFF
cdr3_nt: TGTGCCAGCAGCTGGGACAGGGCTACCACTGAAGCTTTCTTT

v_call: TRBV29-1
d_call: .
j_call: TRBJ1-2
clone_size: .
cdr3_aa: CSAWGQGYTF
cdr3_nt: TGCAGCGCCTGGGGGCAGGGCTACACCTTC

v_call: TRBV11-2
d_call: .
j_call: TRBJ2-7
clone_size: .
cdr3_aa: CASSLTPGPYEQYF
cdr3_nt: TGTGCCAGCAGCCTCACGCCAGGGCCCTACGAGCAGTACTTC

v_call: TRBV6-6
d_call: .
j_call: TRBJ1-1
clone_size: .
cdr3_aa: CAGQGSPNTEAFF
cdr3_nt: TGTGCCGGCCAGGGAAGCCCGAACACTGAAGCTTTCTTT

v_call: TRBV29-1
d_call: .
j_call: TRBJ2-1
clone_size: few
cdr3_aa: CSVEVRGGVVGSYNEQFF
cdr3_nt: TGCAGCGTTGAAGTTAGGGGGGGGGTGGTAGGTAGTTACAATGAGCAGTTCTTC

v_call: TRBV4-1
d_call: .
j_call: TRBJ1-3
clone_size: once
cdr3_aa: CASSQPRTGNTIYF
cdr3_nt: TGCGCCAGCAGCCAACCGAGGACTGGAAACACCATATATTTT

v_call: TRBV5-1
d_call: .
j_call: TRBJ2-3
clone_size: .
cdr3_aa: CASSPYSSGTDTQYF
cdr3_nt: TGCGCCAGCAGCCCTTACTCTAGCGGCACAGATACGCAGTATTTT

v_call: TRBV29-1
d_call: .
j_call: TRBJ1-4
clone_size: .
cdr3_aa: CSVGVSGFSGEKLFF
cdr3_nt: TGCAGCGTCGGCGTGAGTGGCTTCTCGGGTGAAAAACTGTTTTTT

v_call: TRBV29-1
d_call: .
j_call: TRBJ2-3
clone_size: .
cdr3_aa: CSPSGHTDTQYF
cdr3_nt: TGCAGCCCGTCAGGCCACACAGATACGCAGTATTTT

v_call: TRBV11-2
d_call: .
j_call: TRBJ1-3
clone_size: .
cdr3_aa: CASSSLRGSGNTIYF
cdr3_nt: TGTGCCAGCAGCTCCCTCCGAGGGAGTGGAAACACCATATATTTT

v_call: TRBV7-2
d_call: TRBD1
j_call: TRBJ1-6
clone_size: .
cdr3_aa: CASSLENRGPLHF
cdr3_nt: TGTGCCAGCAGCTTAGAAAACAGGGGGCCCCTCCACTTT

v_call: TRBV5-1
d_call: .
j_call: TRBJ2-3
clone_size: .
cdr3_aa: CASSLGAPPSTDTQYF
cdr3_nt: TGCGCCAGCAGCTTGGGAGCGCCTCCTAGCACAGATACGCAGTATTTT

v_call: TRBV30
d_call: TRBD1
j_call: TRBJ2-5
clone_size: .
cdr3_aa: CAWRSGQGGETQYF
cdr3_nt: TGTGCCTGGAGATCGGGACAGGGAGGAGAGACCCAGTACTTC

v_call: TRBV5-1
d_call: .
j_call: TRBJ2-1
clone_size: .
cdr3_aa: CASSLGAGGSYNEQFF
cdr3_nt: TGCGCCAGCAGCTTGGGCGCGGGCGGCTCCTACAATGAGCAGTTCTTC

v_call: TRBV25-1
d_call: .
j_call: TRBJ1-4
clone_size: .
cdr3_aa: CASSRGVGAEKLFF
cdr3_nt: TGTGCCAGCTCGAGAGGGGTAGGGGCTGAAAAACTGTTTTTT

v_call: TRBV27
d_call: .
j_call: TRBJ1-4
clone_size: .
cdr3_aa: CASSSTGKLFF
cdr3_nt: TGTGCCAGCAGTTCGACAGGAAAACTGTTTTTT

v_call: TRBV23-1
d_call: TRBD1
j_call: TRBJ1-2
clone_size: .
cdr3_aa: CATPRDRDYTF
cdr3_nt: TGCGCCACCCCTCGGGACAGGGACTACACCTTC

v_call: TRBV9
d_call: .
j_call: TRBJ1-1
clone_size: .
cdr3_aa: CAIKAEKNTEAFF
cdr3_nt: TGTGCCATCAAAGCCGAGAAGAACACTGAAGCTTTCTTT

v_call: TRBV2
d_call: TRBD2
j_call: TRBJ2-5
clone_size: few
cdr3_aa: CASGLAKETQYF
cdr3_nt: TGTGCCAGTGGACTAGCCAAGGAGACCCAGTACTTC

v_call: TRBV5-1
d_call: TRBD2
j_call: TRBJ2-7
clone_size: .
cdr3_aa: CASSQAMLAGASYEQYF
cdr3_nt: TGCGCCAGCAGCCAGGCAATGCTAGCGGGGGCTTCCTACGAGCAGTACTTC

v_call: TRBV20-1
d_call: .
j_call: TRBJ2-7
clone_size: .
cdr3_aa: CSARGAYEQYF
cdr3_nt: TGCAGTGCTAGAGGCGCCTACGAGCAGTACTTC

v_call: TRBV29-1
d_call: TRBD1
j_call: TRBJ1-1
clone_size: few
cdr3_aa: CSARDREAFF
cdr3_nt: TGCAGCGCCAGGGACAGGGAAGCTTTCTTT